The following is a T cell receptor beta chain sequence with its context. What it recognizes is unknown. Per germline, CDR1 SGHRS and CDR2 YFSETQ. The CDR3 consists of 18 residues. With V trimmed by 2 bases and J by 0 bases, 7 bases remained unmatched. Unique molecular identifiers featured in each of the TCR beta cDNA libraries. TCRdb re-called the PCR reads with MiXCR, one entry per CDR3 protein. The sample lists hundreds of thousands of distinct CDR3 sequences, over 45% occurring once. The data derive from a study of post-analysis software for immune sequencing data. Across the whole study: Recorded disease courses covered relapsing-remitting, secondary progressive and progressive-relapsing multiple sclerosis. Some patients had no subtype annotation.

General study points: TRBV5-6, TRBV5-1 and TRBV20-1 were among roughly 5 TRBV segments more frequent in patients than controls. F measure showed strong co-clustering of same-batch samples.

Specimen: blood. The rearrangement joins TRBV5-1 to TRBJ2-6; TRBD1 aligns across 8 bases. The clonotype comes from a girl aged 2 to 9 with multiple sclerosis. The chain's CDR3 is CASSLSTGASSGANVLTF. CDR3 DNA sequence: TGCGCCAGCAGCTTATCGACAGGGGCCAGCTCTGGGGCCAACGTCCTGACTTTC.